The text below deals with one T cell receptor beta chain. Original methodology: For nucleated cells, counts were estimated from reference gene primer amplification. TCRdb's copy holds only in-frame clones and misses some; the assay was immunoSEQ multiplex PCR. That table is the source of V, J and clone size, and D and trimming were worked out from the DNA. Of 270,000 or so clones detected, about four fifths appear once; the ten largest clones hold roughly 10%. This CDR3 has 17 amino acids. V lost 8 bases, J lost 0 bases, and 11 bases stayed unmatched. Germline CDR1 and CDR2: LGHNA and YSLEER. These data originate in a study of blood T cell repertoires in COVID-19. Study-level background: Sites across the United States, Italy and Spain contributed samples from acute and convalescent COVID-19.

Sequenced: peripheral blood. The V and J genes are TRBV4-3 and TRBJ2-1, with 9 bases that match TRBD2. This TCR derives from a woman aged 45 to 65 who had recovered from COVID-19. The CDR3 loop is CASDLATSGCSYNEQFF. DNA for the CDR3: TGCGCCAGCGACCTCGCGACTAGCGGATGCTCCTACAATGAGCAGTTCTTC.